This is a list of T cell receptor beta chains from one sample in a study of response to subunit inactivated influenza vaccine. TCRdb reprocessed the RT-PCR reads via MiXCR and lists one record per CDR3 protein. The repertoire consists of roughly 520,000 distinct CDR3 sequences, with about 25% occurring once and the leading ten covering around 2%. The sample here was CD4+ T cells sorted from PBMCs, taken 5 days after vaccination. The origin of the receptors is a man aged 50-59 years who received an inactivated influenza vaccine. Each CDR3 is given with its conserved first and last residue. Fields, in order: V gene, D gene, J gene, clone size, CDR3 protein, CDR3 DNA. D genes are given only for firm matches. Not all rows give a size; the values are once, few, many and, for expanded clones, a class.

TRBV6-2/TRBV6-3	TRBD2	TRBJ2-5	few	CASSDGSGGRGAQYF	TGTGCCAGCAGTGACGGTAGCGGGGGGCGAGGGGCCCAGTACTTC
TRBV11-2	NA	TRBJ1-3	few	CASSHPGQGNTIYF	TGTGCCAGCAGCCACCCGGGACAAGGAAACACCATATATTTT
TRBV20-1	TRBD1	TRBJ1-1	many	CSAQLRQGAEAFF	TGCAGTGCTCAACTCAGACAGGGGGCGGAAGCTTTCTTT
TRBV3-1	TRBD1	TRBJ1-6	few	CASSQMAQGSPLHF	TGTGCCAGCAGCCAGATGGCACAGGGGTCACCCCTCCACTTT
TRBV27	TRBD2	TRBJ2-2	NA	CASSRRERTGELFF	TGTGCCAGCAGTAGGCGGGAGAGAACCGGGGAGCTGTTTTTT
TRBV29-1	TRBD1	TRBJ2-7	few	CSVEGTAESSYEQYF	TGCAGCGTTGAGGGGACAGCTGAAAGCTCCTACGAGCAGTACTTC
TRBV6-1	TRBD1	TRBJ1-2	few	CASTPLHRGGYTF	TGTGCCAGCACCCCCCTCCACAGGGGTGGCTACACCTTC
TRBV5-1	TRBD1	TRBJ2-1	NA	CASSRGGAYNEQFF	TGCGCCAGCAGTCGAGGGGGCGCCTACAATGAGCAGTTCTTC
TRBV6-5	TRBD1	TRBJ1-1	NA	CASSYGPGGRTEAFF	TGTGCCAGCAGTTACGGGCCAGGGGGTCGGACTGAAGCTTTCTTT
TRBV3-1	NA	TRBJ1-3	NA	CASSQDHWVGIGNTIYF	TGTGCCAGCAGCCAAGACCACTGGGTGGGAATTGGAAACACCATATATTTT
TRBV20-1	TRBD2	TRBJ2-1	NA	CSARDLTGLAGGEQFF	TGCAGTGCTAGAGACTTAACGGGACTAGCGGGAGGTGAGCAGTTCTTC
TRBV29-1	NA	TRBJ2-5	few	CSVDEGIWETQYF	TGCAGCGTTGATGAGGGGATCTGGGAGACCCAGTACTTC
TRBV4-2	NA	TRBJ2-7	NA	CASSQDWRQDEQYF	TGTGCCAGCAGCCAAGACTGGCGACAAGACGAGCAGTACTTC
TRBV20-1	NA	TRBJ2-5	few	CSASRQQETQYF	TGCAGTGCTAGTCGTCAGCAAGAGACCCAGTACTTC